This T cell receptor (beta chain) was observed in a study of blood T cell repertoires in COVID-19. Study-wide context: COVID-19 samples collected from the United States, Italy and Spain covered acute and convalescent phases. Sources were T cells, B-cell-depleted T cells, or PBMCs; the material itself was cDNA or gDNA.

This CDR3 has 14 residues. CDR1 is MNHEY, CDR2 SVGAGI, per germline. Trimming removed 6 bases at V and 4 bases at J, with 13 bases between. In the original processing: Nucleated cell counts were estimated from reference gene primer amplification. Sequenced by immunoSEQ multiplex PCR; TCRdb stores in-frame clones only, minus some. The V and J calls and clone size come from that table; D and trimming were worked out from the DNA. The sample carries fewer than 100,000 clones, 75% to 85% recorded once. The source material was peripheral blood. The TCR originated in a woman aged 70-85 years with acute or convalescent COVID-19. The V and J genes are TRBV6-5 and TRBJ1-5, with a tentative D call TRBD1 (5 bases). The CDR3 loop reads CASRPMGGNQPQHF. The CDR3 DNA sequence: TGTGCCAGCAGGCCGATGGGGGGGAATCAGCCCCAGCATTTT.